This TCR beta chain was obtained from a study of blood T cell repertoires in COVID-19. The overall study: In each case, the material was cDNA or gDNA derived from T cells, B-cell-depleted T cells, or PBMCs.

Profiling relied on immunoSEQ multiplex PCR, and the TCRdb table lists in-frame clones only, not all of them. The sample has 90,000 to 120,000 clones, more than 85% seen once. CDR1 is SGHKS and CDR2 is YYEKEE in the germline V gene (reference sequence). CDR3 size: 15 residues. V lost 4 bases to trimming and J lost 7 bases; unmatched junction nucleotides: 14. This sequence joins TRBV5-5 and TRBJ2-7; the match to TRBD1 covers 7 bases. The TCR comes from a human donor in a cohort sampled during active COVID-19. What was sequenced was peripheral blood. In DNA form, the CDR3 reads TGTGCCAGCAGCCGTGGACAGGCCCTCTCAAGAGAGCAGTACTTC. Translated, it gives CASSRGQALSREQYF.